This T cell receptor beta chain was captured by sequencing in a study of blood T cell repertoires in COVID-19 (dated by TCRdb to the early 2020s). Context from the whole study: Samples from collaborators originated in the United States, Italy and Spain and spanned both the acute and convalescent phases of COVID-19. Subjects who had been exposed to COVID-19, were actively infected with it, or had recovered from it provided the deeply sampled blood TCRbeta repertoires that made up the dataset. A freely available public database, intended as a resource for researchers studying the immune response to SARS-CoV-2, is where the repertoires were released. The sample metadata nearly always contained a de-identified subject ID, COVID-19 status, age in years and sex. HLA class I and class II types, where available, came from metadata supplied by the sample provider rather than from assay-based typing. The prospective study material was composed of cDNA or gDNA derived from T cells, B-cell-depleted T cells, or PBMCs. Samples came from the ongoing ImmuneRACE study (first 160 participants) plus 1,254 subjects from 6 global collaborators.

Whole blood was collected in K2EDTA tubes by collaborating institutions according to the institutions' own protocols. For TCRbeta analysis, collaborators shipped samples in one of three forms: frozen whole blood, isolated PBMCs, or DNA extracted from either of those sample types. In regard to this clone: What antigen it recognizes has not been identified. Base qualities are not at hand, and no much larger clone is one base apart.

TCRbeta CDR3 regions were amplified from genomic DNA using the immunoSEQ Assay, a bias-controlled multiplex PCR. Under the source paper's analysis protocol: The number of nucleated cells in each sample was estimated from the amplification of reference gene primers within the assay. To quantify the absolute abundance of each unique TCRbeta CDR3 rearrangement, sequence reads were collapsed and filtered. Productive Simpson clonality was computed per sample as the square root of Simpson's diversity index over productive rearrangements. This is the immuneACCESS table as TCRdb keeps it, with only in-frame sequences that have V and J called. A part of the clones is gone; compared with another copy, unresolved V genes explain less than half, and the rest is unexplained. The V and J calls and clone size were taken over from that table, and D and trimming were inferred from the DNA. This sample is represented by over 10,000 clones; around nine tenths of them were singletons. The top ten clones comprise 2.6% of the sample.

General findings and caveats noted by the study authors: Clinical and demographic metadata were provided uncurated, with the amount varying by source and participant.

This receptor was identified in a human donor in a cohort sampled during active COVID-19. The sequencing sample was made of peripheral blood.

The CDR3 region: CASLDLYPTDTQYF. The DNA is TGCGCCAGCTTGGACTTGTATCCCACAGATACGCAGTATTTT. This chain is built from TRBV10-1 and TRBJ2-3, and possibly TRBD2, on 5 matching bases. CDR1 WNHNN and CDR2 SYGVQD were looked up in the germline V gene (reference sequence). The CDR3 numbers 14 residues from cysteine through phenylalanine. CDR3 DNA is the only sequence kept; it has 42 bases, read in frame from the first base. Trimming removed 8 bases from V and 2 bases from J, leaving 14 bases between the germline ends.